Below are 28 T cell receptor beta chains sequenced from a single sample in a study of response to subunit inactivated influenza vaccine. Each CDR3 protein gets one entry after TCRdb re-called the RT-PCR reads with MiXCR. The sample lists a few hundred thousand distinct CDR3 sequences, around 13% seen once, with 11% in the top ten. Here the sequenced sample was PBMCs from blood, taken 11 to 12 days after vaccination. The receptors derive from a man in his forties or fifties who received an inactivated influenza vaccine.

The chain couples TRBV28 to TRBJ2-5, with 7 positions matching TRBD1. Unmatched junction bases numbered 14, after V lost 5 bases and J lost 5 bases. Germline CDR1 MDHEN, CDR2 SYDVKM. The CDR3 has 16 residues. The CDR3 DNA follows: TGTGCCAGCAGTCGCTCCTCTACAGGGGTCGGCGAGACCCAGTACTTC. Encoded protein: CASSRSSTGVGETQYF.

This chain uses TRBV20-1 with TRBJ2-7; TRBD1 agrees at 8 bases. Germline values: CDR1 DFQATT, CDR2 SNEGSKA (reference sequence). V lost 3 bases to trimming and J lost 4 bases; unmatched junction nucleotides: 5. CDR3 length equals 13 residues. The CDR3 sequence is CSASRGRTYEQYF. The CDR3 nucleotides are TGCAGTGCTAGCAGGGGGCGCACTTACGAGCAGTACTTC.

The chain uses TRBV12-3 or TRBV12-4 and TRBJ2-7; D is unresolved. Trimming shortened V by 1 base and J by 0 bases, and 7 bases separated the two germline ends. The CDR3 contains 14 residues. This CDR3 reads CASSLGKNSYEQYF. CDR3 DNA: TGTGCCAGCAGTTTAGGAAAAAACTCCTACGAGCAGTACTTC.

The rearrangement links TRBV2 to TRBJ2-6, with 9 nucleotides matching TRBD1. The CDR3 loop spans 17 amino acids. The ends lost 6 bases at V and 1 base at J; junction bases unmatched: 7. Germline V gene lookup returns CDR1 SNHLY and CDR2 FYNNEI. The CDR3 is CASRPDRGVSGANVLTF. The CDR3 nucleotides read TGTGCCAGCAGGCCGGACAGGGGTGTGTCTGGGGCCAACGTCCTGACTTTC. The variable domain in full, with the rest retrieved from reference TRBV2 and TRBJ2-6, is EPEVTQTPSHQVTQMGQEVILRCVPISNHLYFYWYRQILGQKVEFLVSFYNNEISEKSEIFDDQFSVERPDGSNFTLKIRSTKLEDSAMYFCASRPDRGVSGANVLTFGAGSRLTVL.

The chain carries TRBV10-3 and TRBJ1-5; 8 nucleotides line up with TRBD1. Germline trimming cut 4 bases from V and 3 bases from J; bases unmatched to any gene: 5. CDR1 and CDR2 from the germline V gene are ENHRY and SYGVKD. The CDR3 contains 15 residues. The CDR3 DNA reads as TGTGCCATCAGTGCTGTACAGGGGGACAATCAGCCCCAGCATTTT. Translating it yields CAISAVQGDNQPQHF.

The chain combines TRBV5-1 with TRBJ2-5, with D perhaps given as TRBD1 or TRBD2 (6 bases each). The V gene lost 2 bases and the J gene lost 10 bases, with 15 bases spanning the gap. CDR3 length equals 13 residues. The germline gives CDR1 SGHRS, CDR2 YFSETQ. CDR3 nucleotides: TGCGCCAGCAGCTTTGGACACGGAGGGGGCCAGTACTTC. Amino acid sequence: CASSFGHGGGQYF.

The chain recombines TRBV24-1 with TRBJ1-2; no clear D. The CDR3 totals 17 residues. Between the trimmed V and J ends, which lost 4 bases and 0 bases, there was a span of 17 bases. In germline, CDR1 is KGHDR, CDR2 SFDVKD. CDR3 coding DNA: TGTGCCACCAGTGAAGCCCCGTCAGGAAGAGCTAACTATGGCTACACCTTC. Its translation: CATSEAPSGRANYGYTF.

The V gene is TRBV9, the J gene TRBJ2-7; 8 bases line up with TRBD1. V lost 2 bases and J lost 0; bases outside the gene matches: 4. The CDR3 contains 15 residues. CDR1 and CDR2 from the germline V gene are SGDLS and YYNGEE. The CDR3 nucleotides read TGTGCCAGCAGCGTGGGGACAGGTCGCTCCTACGAGCAGTACTTC. It yields the protein CASSVGTGRSYEQYF.

This clonotype was observed many times. V is TRBV11-2 and J is TRBJ2-5; D unclear. Germline CDR1 reads SGHAT; CDR2 reads FQNNGV. The CDR3 loop spans 13 amino acids. Trimming removed 3 bases from V and 0 bases from J, with 5 bases in between. The CDR3, as DNA: TGTGCCAGCAGCTTCGACAACCAAGAGACCCAGTACTTC. The encoded protein is CASSFDNQETQYF.

Only a few counts were recorded for this clonotype. V gene TRBV5-6 combines with J gene TRBJ2-7; D is uncertain. The CDR3 covers 11 residues. The germline V gene has CDR1 SGHDT and CDR2 YYEEEE. Trimming shortened V by 1 base and J by 5 bases, and 4 bases separated the two germline ends. Here the CDR3 reads CASSLLDEQYF. CDR3 bases: TGTGCCAGCAGCTTGCTAGACGAGCAGTACTTC.

This clonotype appeared many times. V is TRBV28 and J is TRBJ1-1; no clear D gene. V shed 6 bases and J shed 2 bases, with 19 bases lying between them. Germline V CDR1 and CDR2: MDHEN, SYDVKM. The CDR3 has 16 residues. The CDR3 region has the DNA TGTGCCAGCAGGACTCTAGACACGAATATTAACACTGAAGCTTTCTTT. Translating gives CASRTLDTNINTEAFF.

The chain carries TRBV25-1 and TRBJ2-3, with D unclear. From germline, CDR1 is MGHDK and CDR2 SYGVNS. The CDR3 is 16 amino acids. Trimming left V 3 bases short and J 2 bases short, with 15 bases between. The CDR3 bases are TGTGCCAGCAGTGAGACTGCAACGGACCCCACAGATACGCAGTATTTT. This translates into CASSETATDPTDTQYF.

In this sample, this clonotype turned up a few times. This sequence joins TRBV20-1 and TRBJ2-3, with D uncertain. The CDR3 spans 15 residues. The germline V and J ends were trimmed by 2 bases and 2 bases, with 14 bases remaining between them. Germline-derived CDR1 and CDR2 are DFQATT and SNEGSKA (reference sequence). The CDR3 DNA reads as TGCAGTGCTAGAATAGGAGTGGCAACCACAGATACGCAGTATTTT. Amino acid sequence: CSARIGVATTDTQYF.

CDR3 nucleotide sequence: TGTGCCTCGGCCCTAGCGGGAGGGCGGTCAGATACGCAGTATTTT. This encodes CASALAGGRSDTQYF. The genes are TRBV12-3 or TRBV12-4 and TRBJ2-3; 12 positions agree with TRBD2. The CDR3 is 15 amino acids. Germline trimming cut 11 bases from V and 4 bases from J; bases unmatched to any gene: 10.

The rearrangement links TRBV20-1 to TRBJ2-3, with D unclear. Germline CDR1 is DFQATT and CDR2 is SNEGSKA (reference sequence). The CDR3 spans 14 residues. Trimming cost V 1 base and J 2 bases, with 10 bases left between them. CDR3 nucleotides: TGCAGTGCTAGAGGGGCGGAACTCACAGATACGCAGTATTTT. Its translation: CSARGAELTDTQYF.

The chain carries TRBV30 and TRBJ2-7; TRBD2 might be the D (5 bases). The CDR3 loop spans 11 amino acids. Trimming shortened V by 2 bases and J by 4 bases, and 6 bases separated the two germline ends. CDR1 and CDR2 from the germline V gene are GTSNPN and SVGIG (reference sequence). The CDR3 protein is CAWSPGYEQYF. Here the CDR3 DNA reads TGTGCCTGGAGTCCGGGATACGAGCAGTACTTC.

In this sample, this clonotype turned up a few times. This chain joins TRBV28 and TRBJ2-2; D is possibly TRBD1 (5 bases). This CDR3 spans 15 amino acids. The V gene's germline CDR1 is MDHEN and CDR2 SYDVKM. Trimming removed 1 base at V and 6 bases at J, with 12 bases between. The CDR3 loop reads CASSLSQGRAGELFF. In DNA, the CDR3 is TGTGCCAGCAGTTTATCCCAGGGCCGTGCCGGGGAGCTGTTTTTT.

This clonotype came up a few times. The chain joins TRBV5-1 to TRBJ2-6; TRBD1 matches at 10 bases. Unmatched junction bases numbered 5, after V lost 5 bases and J lost 0 bases. Germline assignment: CDR1 SGHRS and CDR2 YFSETQ. The CDR3 has 17 residues. The CDR3 DNA sequence: TGCGCCAGCAGGACAGGGGGCGGCCTCTCTGGGGCCAACGTCCTGACTTTC. Translated: CASRTGGGLSGANVLTF.

CDR3 amino acids: CASSYRVTLTGELFF. Here the CDR3 DNA reads TGTGCCAGCAGTTATAGGGTGACCCTTACCGGGGAGCTGTTTTTT. The V gene is TRBV6-5, the J gene TRBJ2-2; D ambiguous. The CDR3 is 15 amino acids. CDR1 MNHEY and CDR2 SVGAGI come from the germline V gene. Trimming stripped 3 bases from V and 5 bases from J, with 13 bases between.

There are a few counts of this clonotype. This chain links TRBV9 with TRBJ1-4, with 7 bases identical to TRBD1. Trimming removed 3 bases from V and 4 bases from J; junction bases left unmatched: 6. The germline gives CDR1 SGDLS, CDR2 YYNGEE. The CDR3 sequence is 15 residues long. CDR3 bases: TGTGCCAGCAGCGGCCGGGGGACAGATAATGAAAAACTGTTTTTT. This gives the protein CASSGRGTDNEKLFF. Full variable domain (missing parts from reference TRBV9 and TRBJ1-4): DSGVTQTPKHLITATGQRVTLRCSPRSGDLSVYWYQQSLDQGLQFLIQYYNGEERAKGNILERFSAQQFPDLHSELNLSSLELGDSALYFCASSGRGTDNEKLFFGSGTQLSVL.

This clonotype was detected ten times or more. This chain connects TRBV12-3 or TRBV12-4 to TRBJ2-5; D gene unclear. V was clipped by 3 bases and J by 2 bases, with 7 bases between them. CDR3 size: 13 residues. The CDR3 protein is CASSFEAQETQYF. The CDR3 DNA reads TGTGCCAGCAGTTTTGAAGCACAAGAGACCCAGTACTTC.

A few counts support this clonotype. The genes are TRBV20-1 and TRBJ1-6; TRBD1 aligns across 7 bases. The trim removed 5 bases at V and 0 bases at J, leaving 7 bases unmatched. CDR1 is DFQATT and CDR2 is SNEGSKA in the germline V gene (reference sequence). The CDR3 has 16 residues. The CDR3 sequence is CSARGGQSSYNSPLHF. The CDR3 nucleotides read TGCAGTGCTCGAGGGGGACAGAGCTCCTATAATTCACCCCTCCACTTT.

This clonotype has just a few counts. V usage is TRBV7-3 and J usage is TRBJ2-3; D not resolved. Germline V gene sequence: CDR1 SGHTA, CDR2 FQGTGA. The CDR3 is made up of 14 amino acids. Trimming pared 4 bases from V and 0 bases from J, leaving 8 bases between. Here the CDR3 DNA reads TGTGCCAGCAGCTCTACGTCTAGCACAGATACGCAGTATTTT. It specifies CASSSTSSTDTQYF.

A few counts support this clonotype. The chain links TRBV29-1 to TRBJ2-3, with unresolved D. CDR1 and CDR2 from the germline V gene are SQVTM and ANQGSEA. The V end was cut by 6 bases, the J end by 2 bases, with 6 bases between. The CDR3 runs to 11 residues. The DNA for the CDR3 is TGCAGCGTCGAAACCACAGATACGCAGTATTTT. Encoded protein: CSVETTDTQYF.

This rearrangement joins TRBV7-7 to TRBJ2-3; D call uncertain. Germline assignment: CDR1 SSHAT and CDR2 FNYEAQ (reference sequence). The V gene lost 2 bases and the J gene lost 2 bases, with 8 bases spanning the gap. The CDR3 consists of 14 residues. CDR3 amino acids: CASSLLTPTDTQYF. The CDR3 DNA is TGTGCCAGCAGCTTACTCACTCCCACAGATACGCAGTATTTT.

This clonotype was observed a handful of times. The chain recombines TRBV20-1 with TRBJ1-6; TRBD1 matches at 8 bases. The CDR3 has 15 residues. Germline V gene sequence: CDR1 DFQATT, CDR2 SNEGSKA (reference sequence). Unmatched junction bases numbered 7, after V lost 6 bases and J lost 3 bases. The CDR3 is CSARDRPNYNSPLHF. The CDR3 region has the DNA TGCAGTGCCAGGGACAGGCCGAACTATAATTCACCCCTCCACTTT.

With respect to this clonotype: The junction and the germline gene differ at one end; a read error may be behind it. J is TRBJ2-5 and V is TRBV28, with 10 bases lining up with TRBD2. The CDR3 contains 16 residues. CDR1 is MDHEN and CDR2 is SYDVKM in the germline V gene. CDR3 in amino acids: CGSSPAASGGQETQYF. As DNA, the CDR3 is TGTGGCAGCAGCCCTGCGGCTAGCGGGGGCCAAGAGACCCAGTACTTC.

Many counts were recorded for this clonotype. J is TRBJ1-5 and V is TRBV7-2; D uncertain. Trimming pared 1 base from V and 0 bases from J, leaving 10 bases between. Germline CDR1 reads SGHTA; CDR2 reads FQGNSA. The CDR3 contains 16 residues. Here the CDR3 DNA reads TGTGCCAGCAGCTTAGTACCAGGTTTTAGCAATCAGCCCCAGCATTTT. This codes for CASSLVPGFSNQPQHF.